The entry below gives a single TCR beta chain sequence along with its context. Using immunoSEQ multiplex PCR, the repertoire was profiled, and TCRdb retains in-frame clones only, with some absent. The table has about 120,000 clones, about 83% seen once. This sample is drawn from a study of blood T cell repertoires in COVID-19. Study context: From T cells, B-cell-depleted T cells, or PBMCs came the material, which was cDNA or gDNA.

With 0 bases clipped from V and 5 bases from J, the junction kept 8 bases outside the gene matches. Germline assignment: CDR1 LGHNA and CDR2 YNFKEQ. CDR3 size: 16 residues. The sequenced sample was peripheral blood. The receptor's source is a woman in her forties or fifties with acute or convalescent COVID-19. The rearrangement uses TRBV4-2 and TRBJ2-3; 7 bases map to TRBD1. In nucleotides, the CDR3 is TGTGCCAGCAGCCAAGATCGGGCGGCAGGGGGAGATACGCAGTATTTT. Its protein product is CASSQDRAAGGDTQYF.